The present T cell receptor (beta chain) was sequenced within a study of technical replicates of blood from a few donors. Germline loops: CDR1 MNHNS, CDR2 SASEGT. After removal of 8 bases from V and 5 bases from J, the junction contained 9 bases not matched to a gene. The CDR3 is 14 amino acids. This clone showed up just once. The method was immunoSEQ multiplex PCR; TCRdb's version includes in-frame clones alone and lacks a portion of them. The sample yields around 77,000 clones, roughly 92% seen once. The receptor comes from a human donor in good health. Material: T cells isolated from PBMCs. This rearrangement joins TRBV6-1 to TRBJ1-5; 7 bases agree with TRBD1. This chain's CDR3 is CASGPTGWDQPQHF. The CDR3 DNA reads TGTGCCAGCGGACCGACAGGGTGGGATCAGCCCCAGCATTTT.